These 10 T cell receptor beta chains share one sample of origin, sequenced in a study of T cell responses to AZD1222 COVID-19 vaccine. Method: immunoSEQ multiplex PCR; TCRdb's copy keeps in-frame clones and lacks some. The sample holds over 150,000 clones; around 89% are singletons and the top ten take around 3.1%. The source was peripheral blood, collected on day 0 of AZD1222 vaccination. The source of these receptors is an adult in good health.

This chain connects TRBV19 to TRBJ2-1; D possibly corresponds to TRBD2 (7 bases). Trimming removed 3 bases at V and 6 bases at J, with 9 bases between. From germline, CDR1 is LNHDA and CDR2 SQIVND (reference sequence). The CDR3 runs 13 residues. The chain's CDR3 is CASSIGGPNEQFF. DNA for the CDR3: TGTGCCAGTAGTATCGGGGGGCCCAATGAGCAGTTCTTC. Full variable domain (outside the CDR3, taken from reference TRBV19 and TRBJ2-1): DGGITQSPKYLFRKEGQNVTLSCEQNLNHDAMYWYRQDPGQGLRLIYYSQIVNDFQKGDIAEGYSVSREKKESFPLTVTSAQKNPTAFYLCASSIGGPNEQFFGPGTRLTVL.

The chain is built from TRBV18 and TRBJ1-2; D might be TRBD1 (5 bases). The germline V and J ends were trimmed by 0 bases and 2 bases, with 10 bases remaining between them. This CDR3 is 15 amino acids long. The germline V gene encodes CDR1 KGHSH and CDR2 LQKENI. The chain's CDR3 is CASSPPAGRNYGYTF. Here the CDR3 DNA reads TGTGCCAGCTCACCACCGGCAGGGCGCAACTATGGCTACACCTTC.

The chain carries TRBV29-1 and TRBJ2-7, with TRBD2 identical over 14 bases. V was clipped by 3 bases and J by 0 bases; unmatched bases: 1. Germline loops: CDR1 SQVTM, CDR2 ANQGSEA. This CDR3 has 15 residues. CDR3: CSVEGLAGVSYEQYF. In nucleotides, the CDR3 is TGCAGCGTTGAGGGACTAGCGGGGGTCTCCTACGAGCAGTACTTC.

The rearrangement links TRBV7-9 to TRBJ2-2; tentatively, D is TRBD1 or TRBD2 (6 bases each). Germline CDR1 reads SEHNR; CDR2 reads FQNEAQ (reference sequence). This CDR3 is 15 amino acids long. With 2 bases removed from V and 5 bases from J, the gap between germline ends came to 12 bases. The CDR3 loop reads CASSLLGGLTGELFF. CDR3 coding DNA: TGTGCCAGCAGCTTACTGGGGGGCTTAACCGGGGAGCTGTTTTTT.

The genes are TRBV2 and TRBJ1-4, with a weak D call TRBD1 (5 bases). Trimming shortened V by 3 bases and J by 5 bases, and 10 bases separated the two germline ends. The CDR3 length is 14 residues. Germline V gives CDR1 SNHLY, CDR2 FYNNEI. The CDR3 bases are TGTGCCAGCAGTGACAGGGACGAAAATGAAAAACTGTTTTTT. It is translated as CASSDRDENEKLFF.

The rearrangement uses TRBV30 and TRBJ1-2, with no clear D. V gave up 7 bases and J gave up 8 bases, with 20 bases separating them. Germline loops: CDR1 GTSNPN, CDR2 SVGIG (reference sequence). The CDR3 is 13 residues long. The CDR3 here is CAYPPGPRSGYTF. CDR3 in DNA: TGTGCCTACCCCCCGGGCCCCCGTTCGGGCTACACCTTC.

This chain links TRBV2 with TRBJ1-5, with TRBD1 as a possible D gene (5 bases). CDR1 and CDR2 (germline): SNHLY, FYNNEI. This CDR3 region has 14 residues. Trimming pared 4 bases from V and 6 bases from J, leaving 13 bases between. In nucleotides, the CDR3 is TGTGCCAGCAGTGTTCAGGGTATCGGTCAGCCCCAGCATTTT. Translating it yields CASSVQGIGQPQHF.

The chain employs TRBV6-6 and TRBJ2-1, with 8 bases lining up with TRBD2. V gave up 6 bases and J gave up 7 bases; unmatched junction bases: 8. The length of the CDR3 is 14 residues. CDR1 and CDR2 (germline): MNHNY, SVGAGI (reference sequence). CDR3 protein: CASRPLGLGNEQFF. DNA for the CDR3: TGTGCCAGCAGACCACTGGGACTAGGGAATGAGCAGTTCTTC.

The chain joins TRBV4-3 to TRBJ1-2; maybe TRBD1 (5 bases). Germline CDR1 and CDR2: LGHNA and YSLEER. The V end lost 0 bases, the J end lost 4 bases, and 9 bases lay between the germline ends. The CDR3 has 14 residues. CDR3 nucleotide sequence: TGCGCCAGCAGCCAAGAAAAGGGGCCCTATGGCTACACCTTC. Its protein is CASSQEKGPYGYTF.

The V and J genes are TRBV5-5 and TRBJ2-7, with TRBD1 as a possible D gene (5 bases). V gave up 3 bases and J gave up 0 bases, with 22 bases separating them. Germline V CDR1 and CDR2: SGHKS, YYEKEE (reference sequence). The CDR3 has 18 residues. The CDR3 DNA reads TGTGCCAGCAGCTCAATAACGACAGAAAACAAGATCTCCTACGAGCAGTACTTC. Translating gives CASSSITTENKISYEQYF. Based on the CDR3 plus reference TRBV5-5 and TRBJ2-7, the full variable domain is DAGVTQSPTHLIKTRGQQVTLRCSPISGHKSVSWYQQVLGQGPQFIFQYYEKEERGRGNFPDRFSARQFPNYSSELNVNALLLGDSALYLCASSSITTENKISYEQYFGPGTRLTVT.